A single sample gave rise to the 32 T cell receptor beta chains below, sequenced in a study of blood T cell repertoires in COVID-19. Repertoires were generated with immunoSEQ multiplex PCR, while TCRdb's copy carries only in-frame clones and drops some. The sample carries roughly 200,000 clones, around nine tenths recorded once. The sequenced sample was peripheral blood. These receptors were taken from a man aged 35-49 years with active or convalescent COVID-19.

The chain joins TRBV7-2 to TRBJ2-4; the match to TRBD1 covers 7 bases. Germline CDR1 is SGHTA and CDR2 is FQGNSA. V shed 4 bases, J shed 7 bases, and the junction held 10 bases outside the gene matches. This CDR3 is 15 amino acids long. The CDR3: CASSSPRTGGNIQYF. The CDR3 DNA follows: TGTGCCAGCAGCTCGCCCCGGACAGGCGGGAACATTCAGTACTTC.

The J gene is TRBJ2-2, the V gene TRBV7-9; weak D call: TRBD1 (7 bases). CDR1 and CDR2 (germline): SEHNR, FQNEAQ (reference sequence). V dropped 5 bases and J dropped 7 bases, with 23 bases sitting between them. CDR3 length equals 17 residues. The CDR3 loop is CASSPPGGTVFGGELFF. Here the CDR3 DNA reads TGTGCCAGCAGCCCACCTGGAGGGACAGTCTTTGGCGGGGAGCTGTTTTTT.

In its sample, this clone was seen once. The CDR3 sequence: CASSLSPQTYEQYF. The CDR3 DNA reads TGTGCCAGCAGTTTGTCCCCACAGACCTACGAGCAGTACTTC. The rearrangement links TRBV28 to TRBJ2-7; D is unclear. Trimming took off 3 bases at V and 2 bases at J, with 11 bases between the two ends. Germline lookup yields CDR1 MDHEN and CDR2 SYDVKM. The CDR3 covers 14 residues. Supplemented by reference TRBV28 and TRBJ2-7, the full variable domain reads DVKVTQSSRYLVKRTGEKVFLECVQDMDHENMFWYRQDPGLGLRLIYFSYDVKMKEKGDIPEGYSVSREKKERFSLILESASTNQTSMYLCASSLSPQTYEQYFGPGTRLTVT.

The chain joins TRBV7-2 to TRBJ1-4, with a possible D match to TRBD1 (5 bases). V shed 3 bases and J shed 5 bases, with 16 bases lying between them. Germline CDR1 SGHTA, CDR2 FQGNSA. This CDR3 spans 16 amino acids. For the CDR3, the DNA is TGTGCCAGCAGCTTTCCAGGGTCTCGAGTAAATGAAAAACTGTTTTTT. Residues: CASSFPGSRVNEKLFF. Filled out from reference TRBV7-2 and TRBJ1-4, the complete variable domain reads GAGVSQSPSNKVTEKGKDVELRCDPISGHTALYWYRQSLGQGLEFLIYFQGNSAPDKSGLPSDRFSAERTGGSVSTLTIQRTQQEDSAVYLCASSFPGSRVNEKLFFGSGTQLSVL.

CDR3 bases: TGTGCCAGCAGTTTATACACCAGGGTCCTTGAAAACATTCAGTACTTC. This encodes CASSLYTRVLENIQYF. The chain joins TRBV28 to TRBJ2-4; TRBD1 might be the D (5 bases). CDR3 length: 16 amino acids. V lost 1 base and J lost 5, with 15 bases in between. Germline CDR1 reads MDHEN; CDR2 reads SYDVKM.

This clone was recorded once. The J gene is TRBJ2-1, the V gene TRBV9, with 9 bases fitting TRBD2. The CDR3 extends over 19 amino acids. Trimming at V came to 2 bases and at J to 5 bases, leaving 17 bases not matched to a gene. Germline V gives CDR1 SGDLS, CDR2 YYNGEE. For the CDR3, the DNA is TGTGCCAGCAGCGTGGGGCCCAGCGGGGGGTCGGGAGTAGACAATGAGCAGTTCTTC. Protein: CASSVGPSGGSGVDNEQFF.

The count of this clone is one. The chain uses TRBV14 and TRBJ2-7, with 7 bases that match TRBD1. This CDR3 has 16 residues. CDR1 is SGHDN, CDR2 FVKESK, per germline. V lost 0 bases, J lost 6 bases, and 11 bases stayed unmatched. CDR3 in amino acids: CASSQDWTGTVREQYF. In nucleotides, the CDR3 is TGTGCCAGCAGCCAAGATTGGACCGGGACAGTCCGCGAGCAGTACTTC.

This chain joins TRBV6-2 or TRBV6-3 and TRBJ2-2; 9 bases fit TRBD2. Germline V gene data show CDR1 as MNHEY and CDR2 as SVGEGT. This CDR3 spans 17 amino acids. Germline trimming cut 6 bases from V and 2 bases from J; bases unmatched to any gene: 10. Here the CDR3 reads CASSRIGTSYNTGELFF. DNA of the CDR3: TGTGCCAGCAGCCGGATCGGGACTAGCTATAACACCGGGGAGCTGTTTTTT.

The J gene is TRBJ1-6, the V gene TRBV5-4; 7 bases match TRBD1. CDR1 SGHNT and CDR2 YYREEE come from the germline V gene (reference sequence). J lost 7 bases, V lost 3 bases, and 10 bases had no gene match. The CDR3 runs 16 residues. CDR3 DNA: TGTGCCAGCAGCTCCAAGGGGGCGCCTTTAAATTCACCCCTCCACTTT. It codes for CASSSKGAPLNSPLHF. The full variable domain, with the rest looked up from reference TRBV5-4 and TRBJ1-6, is ETGVTQSPTHLIKTRGQQVTLRCSSQSGHNTVSWYQQALGQGPQFIFQYYREEENGRGNFPPRFSGLQFPNYSSELNVNALELDDSALYLCASSSKGAPLNSPLHFGNGTRLTVT.

This chain uses TRBV14 with TRBJ2-5; TRBD1 aligns across 8 bases. The CDR3 loop spans 13 amino acids. Per the germline V gene, CDR1 is SGHDN and CDR2 is FVKESK. The V segment lost 4 bases and the J segment 5 bases; nucleotides outside the gene matches: 3. The CDR3 bases are TGTGCCAGCAGCCGGGACAGGCGTGAGACCCAGTACTTC. It specifies CASSRDRRETQYF.

Only one count was recorded for this clone. The gene calls are TRBV13 and TRBJ2-1; D is possibly TRBD2 (6 bases). The CDR3 is made up of 15 amino acids. CDR1 PRHDT and CDR2 FYEKMQ come from the germline V gene (reference sequence). V shed 3 bases and J shed 5 bases, with 14 bases lying between them. DNA for the CDR3: TGTGCCAGCAGCTTGCGGGGACTCCCTCACAATGAGCAGTTCTTC. It specifies CASSLRGLPHNEQFF.

The chain carries TRBV19 and TRBJ1-2; D unresolved. Germline CDR1 reads LNHDA; CDR2 reads SQIVND (reference sequence). V was pared by 5 bases and J by 5 bases, with 12 bases between. The CDR3 sequence is 13 residues long. The CDR3 here is CASSDRTAYGYTF. CDR3 nucleotides: TGTGCCAGTAGTGACCGGACTGCATATGGCTACACCTTC.

This chain connects TRBV24-1 to TRBJ2-3, with 8 bases lining up with TRBD1. CDR3 length: 15 residues. The germline V gene has CDR1 KGHDR and CDR2 SFDVKD. V was pared by 2 bases and J by 1 base, with 1 base of the junction left unmatched. The CDR3 nucleotides read TGTGCCACCAGTGATTCGGGACAGGGCACAGATACGCAGTATTTT. This encodes CATSDSGQGTDTQYF.

The chain's CDR3 is CASNQGIREPQHF. The CDR3 DNA is TGTGCCAGCAACCAGGGGATCCGGGAGCCCCAGCATTTT. This chain connects TRBV2 to TRBJ1-5, with a weak D call TRBD1 (6 bases). Germline V CDR1 and CDR2: SNHLY, FYNNEI. The V gene lost 7 bases and the J gene lost 8 bases, with 15 bases spanning the gap. The CDR3 covers 13 residues.

J is TRBJ1-2 and V is TRBV11-2, with TRBD1 as a possible D gene (5 bases). Between the trimmed V and J ends, which lost 2 bases and 3 bases, there was a span of 13 bases. The CDR3 sequence is 15 residues long. Germline CDR1 is SGHAT and CDR2 is FQNNGV. CDR3: CASSLRGKWDYGYTF. The DNA of the CDR3 is TGTGCCAGCAGCTTAAGGGGAAAGTGGGACTATGGCTACACCTTC.

The table lists this clone with a count of one. The chain joins TRBV12-5 to TRBJ1-5; weak D call: TRBD1 (6 bases). Per the germline V gene, CDR1 is LGHNT and CDR2 is FRNRAP. CDR3 length equals 15 residues. V was clipped by 6 bases and J by 6 bases, with 18 bases between them. CDR3 loop: CASGPGGAWGQPQHF. In DNA form, the CDR3 reads TGTGCTAGTGGCCCGGGGGGGGCCTGGGGTCAGCCCCAGCATTTT.

This clone was seen once. V and J are TRBV5-1 and TRBJ2-7, with TRBD1 matching 7 bases. V trimming: 4 bases; J trimming: 4 bases; junction bases outside the gene matches: 5. This CDR3 is 13 amino acids long. CDR1 and CDR2 (germline): SGHRS, YFSETQ. The CDR3 DNA reads TGCGCCAGCAGCGAGGGACAGCTATACGAGCAGTACTTC. This translates into CASSEGQLYEQYF.

This chain links TRBV18 with TRBJ1-1, with TRBD1 matching 8 bases. V gave up 0 bases and J gave up 1 base; unmatched junction bases: 4. The germline V gene has CDR1 KGHSH and CDR2 LQKENI. The CDR3 is 16 residues long. The CDR3 coding sequence is TGTGCCAGCTCACCACCTCCAGGGGGCCAGAACACTGAAGCTTTCTTT. Its translation: CASSPPPGGQNTEAFF.

The chain uses TRBV5-1 and TRBJ2-7, with 11 bases aligning to TRBD2. Germline CDR1 reads SGHRS; CDR2 reads YFSETQ. The CDR3 sequence is 15 residues long. Trimming cost V 4 bases and J 7 bases; bases outside gene matches: 10. CDR3 sequence: CASSPDSGGAGEQYF. The CDR3 DNA follows: TGCGCCAGCAGCCCGGATAGCGGGGGGGCGGGGGAGCAGTACTTC.

This clone was detected only once. The rearrangement joins TRBV7-2 to TRBJ1-5; TRBD1 aligns across 8 bases. This CDR3 has 17 residues. Germline V gene sequence: CDR1 SGHTA, CDR2 FQGNSA. J lost 2 bases, V lost 5 bases, and 11 bases had no gene match. The CDR3 DNA is TGTGCCAGCAGCCTACGGACAGGGTTTGATGGCAATCAGCCCCAGCATTTT. Residues: CASSLRTGFDGNQPQHF. Supplemented by reference TRBV7-2 and TRBJ1-5, the full variable domain reads GAGVSQSPSNKVTEKGKDVELRCDPISGHTALYWYRQSLGQGLEFLIYFQGNSAPDKSGLPSDRFSAERTGGSVSTLTIQRTQQEDSAVYLCASSLRTGFDGNQPQHFGDGTRLSIL.

The CDR3 spells CASSRDSLSSYEQYF. CDR3 bases: TGTGCCAGCAGCCGGGACAGTTTGAGCTCCTACGAGCAGTACTTC. V and J are TRBV7-9 and TRBJ2-7; 7 bases line up with TRBD1. Per germline, CDR1 SEHNR and CDR2 FQNEAQ (reference sequence). This CDR3 is 15 amino acids long. V shed 5 bases and J 0 bases; nucleotides not matched to a gene: 7. Based on the CDR3 plus reference TRBV7-9 and TRBJ2-7, the full variable domain is DTGVSQNPRHKITKRGQNVTFRCDPISEHNRLYWYRQTLGQGPEFLTYFQNEAQLEKSRLLSDRFSAERPKGSFSTLEIQRTEQGDSAMYLCASSRDSLSSYEQYFGPGTRLTVT.

V gene TRBV13 combines with J gene TRBJ2-7; 7 positions match TRBD1. Germline V lookup: CDR1 PRHDT, CDR2 FYEKMQ (reference sequence). Trimming removed 6 bases from V and 7 bases from J; junction bases left unmatched: 6. CDR3 length: 12 amino acids. CDR3 nucleotides: TGTGCCAGCAGGAGACAGGGAATGGAGCAGTACTTC. It specifies CASRRQGMEQYF.

This chain joins TRBV4-3 and TRBJ1-2; 7 bases line up with TRBD1. This CDR3 has 13 residues. The germline CDR1 and CDR2 sequences are LGHNA and YSLEER. The trim removed 6 bases at V and 6 bases at J, leaving 7 bases unmatched. The CDR3, as DNA: TGCGCCAGCAGTTATGACAGGGTTGATGGCTACACCTTC. It yields the protein CASSYDRVDGYTF.

This sequence joins TRBV5-4 and TRBJ1-3; TRBD1 agrees at 8 bases. Germline assignment: CDR1 SGHNT and CDR2 YYREEE (reference sequence). This CDR3 comprises 15 residues. Trimming cost V 5 bases and J 0 bases; bases outside gene matches: 4. The CDR3 DNA reads as TGTGCCAGCAGTTTCACAGGGGGCTCTGGAAACACCATATATTTT. This codes for CASSFTGGSGNTIYF.

This chain links TRBV7-3 with TRBJ2-5; 14 nucleotides align to TRBD2. The V gene end was trimmed by 5 bases and the J gene end by 3 bases; junction bases not matched to a gene: 5. Looked up from germline, CDR1 is SGHTA and CDR2 is FQGTGA. CDR3 length: 16 amino acids. CDR3 amino acids: CASSRMGLAGEETQYF. The CDR3 nucleotides are TGTGCCAGCAGCCGCATGGGACTAGCGGGAGAAGAGACCCAGTACTTC. Complete variable domain (other parts from reference TRBV7-3 and TRBJ2-5): GAGVSQTPSNKVTEKGKYVELRCDPISGHTALYWYRQSLGQGPEFLIYFQGTGAADDSGLPNDRFFAVRPEGSVSTLKIQRTERGDSAVYLCASSRMGLAGEETQYFGPGTRLLVL.

V is TRBV5-1 and J is TRBJ2-5, with 11 bases aligning to TRBD1. The CDR3 spans 14 residues. J lost 4 bases, V lost 4 bases, and 3 bases had no gene match. The V gene's germline CDR1 is SGHRS and CDR2 YFSETQ. As DNA, the CDR3 is TGCGCCAGCAGCCCGGGACAGGGGGTAGAGACCCAGTACTTC. It specifies CASSPGQGVETQYF. Based on the CDR3 plus reference TRBV5-1 and TRBJ2-5, the full variable domain is KAGVTQTPRYLIKTRGQQVTLSCSPISGHRSVSWYQQTPGQGLQFLFEYFSETQRNKGNFPGRFSGRQFSNSRSEMNVSTLELGDSALYLCASSPGQGVETQYFGPGTRLLVL.

The chain employs TRBV4-2 and TRBJ1-2; 7 nucleotides match TRBD1. From germline, CDR1 is LGHNA and CDR2 YNFKEQ. The junction had 7 bases not matched to a gene; V was cut back by 3 bases and J by 6 bases. This CDR3 contains 14 residues. The CDR3 DNA reads as TGTGCCAGCAGCCAGACAGGGTTACAGAATGGCTACACCTTC. Its translation is CASSQTGLQNGYTF.

The chain employs TRBV5-1 and TRBJ1-2, with D unclear. The CDR3 covers 13 residues. V was cut by 4 bases and J by 0 bases, with 7 bases left in between. The V gene's germline CDR1 is SGHRS and CDR2 YFSETQ. This CDR3 reads CASSPIANYGYTF. The CDR3 nucleotides are TGCGCCAGCAGCCCGATAGCTAACTATGGCTACACCTTC.

The rearrangement joins TRBV11-3 to TRBJ1-1; D gene uncertain. The CDR3 consists of 14 residues. Germline CDR1 SGHNT, CDR2 YENEEA. Trimming removed 0 bases from V and 6 bases from J, with 11 bases in between. The CDR3, as DNA: TGTGCCAGCAGCTTAGAAGCGGGGAGTGCTGAAGCTTTCTTT. Residues: CASSLEAGSAEAFF. Combining the CDR3 with reference TRBV11-3 and TRBJ1-1 gives the whole variable domain EAGVVQSPRYKIIEKKQPVAFWCNPISGHNTLYWYLQNLGQGPELLIRYENEEAVDDSQLPKDRFSAERLKGVDSTLKIQPAELGDSAVYLCASSLEAGSAEAFFGQGTRLTVV.

The genes are TRBV10-2 and TRBJ2-7; TRBD1 is a possible D gene (6 bases). V lost 4 bases to trimming and J lost 3 bases, with 13 bases between them. The germline V gene encodes CDR1 WSHSY and CDR2 SAAADI. CDR3 length equals 14 residues. The CDR3 coding sequence is TGCGCCAGCAGTGGGTTGGGCAGGGGCTACGAGCAGTACTTC. Its translation: CASSGLGRGYEQYF.

This chain uses TRBV2 with TRBJ1-2, with 9 bases identical to TRBD1. Germline CDR1 SNHLY, CDR2 FYNNEI. CDR3 length equals 14 residues. V gave up 9 bases and J gave up 4 bases; unmatched junction bases: 9. The CDR3 here is CARSGDREIYGYTF. The CDR3 DNA reads TGTGCCAGGTCGGGGGACAGGGAAATCTATGGCTACACCTTC. Filled out from reference TRBV2 and TRBJ1-2, the complete variable domain reads EPEVTQTPSHQVTQMGQEVILRCVPISNHLYFYWYRQILGQKVEFLVSFYNNEISEKSEIFDDQFSVERPDGSNFTLKIRSTKLEDSAMYFCARSGDREIYGYTFGSGTRLTVV.

The CDR3 nucleotides read TGTGCCAGCAGCCTACGACAGGGTGGCTCACCCCTCCACTTT. It is translated as CASSLRQGGSPLHF. V usage is TRBV11-3 and J usage is TRBJ1-6; TRBD1 matches at 7 bases. Trimming at V came to 5 bases and at J to 10 bases, leaving 8 bases not matched to a gene. Germline-derived CDR1 and CDR2 are SGHNT and YENEEA. This CDR3 has 14 residues.